This T cell receptor (beta chain) was sequenced in a study of T cell changes during pregnancy in multiple sclerosis. Measured with immunoSEQ multiplex PCR; TCRdb has only the in-frame clones, and not every one. The sample shows under 35,000 clones, roughly 89% of them seen only once. The TCR originated in a female donor with multiple sclerosis, enrolled in a pregnancy study. Sequencing was performed on CD8+ T cells from peripheral blood mononuclear cells, taken before pregnancy.

For the CDR3, the DNA is TGTGCCAGCAGCTACCACAGGGGAGGCTACACCTTC. Translating gives CASSYHRGGYTF. The chain couples TRBV11-2 to TRBJ1-2; 7 nucleotides line up with TRBD1. V shed 4 bases, J shed 8 bases, and the junction held 4 bases outside the gene matches. Germline loops: CDR1 SGHAT, CDR2 FQNNGV. The CDR3 spans 12 residues.